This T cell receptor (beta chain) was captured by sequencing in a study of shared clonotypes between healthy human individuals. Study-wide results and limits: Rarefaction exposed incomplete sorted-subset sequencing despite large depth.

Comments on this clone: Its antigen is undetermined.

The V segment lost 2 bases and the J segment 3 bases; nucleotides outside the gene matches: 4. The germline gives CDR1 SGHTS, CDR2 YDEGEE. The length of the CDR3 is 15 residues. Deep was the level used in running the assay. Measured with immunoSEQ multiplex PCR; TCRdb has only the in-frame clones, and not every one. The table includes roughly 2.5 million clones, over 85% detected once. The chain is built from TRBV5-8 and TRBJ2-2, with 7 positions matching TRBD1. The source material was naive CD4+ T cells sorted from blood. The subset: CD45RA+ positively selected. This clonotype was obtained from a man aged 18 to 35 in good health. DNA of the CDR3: TGTGCCAGCAGCTTAGGGACAGTGGACACCGGGGAGCTGTTTTTT. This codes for CASSLGTVDTGELFF.